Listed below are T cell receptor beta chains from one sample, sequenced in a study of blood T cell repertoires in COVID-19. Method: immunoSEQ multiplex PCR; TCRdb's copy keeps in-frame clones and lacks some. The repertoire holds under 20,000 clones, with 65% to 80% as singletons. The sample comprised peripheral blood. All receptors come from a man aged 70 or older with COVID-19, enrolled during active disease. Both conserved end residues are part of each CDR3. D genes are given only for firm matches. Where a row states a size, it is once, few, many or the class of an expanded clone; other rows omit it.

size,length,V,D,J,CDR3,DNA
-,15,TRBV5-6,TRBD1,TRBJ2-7,CASSSTGGIVYEQYF,TGTGCCAGCAGCTCGACAGGGGGCATCGTTTACGAGCAGTACTTC
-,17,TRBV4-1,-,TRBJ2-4,CASSQGARVLAKNIQYF,TGCGCCAGCAGCCAAGGAGCCCGGGTTCTAGCCAAAAACATTCAGTACTTC
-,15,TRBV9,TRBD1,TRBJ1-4,CASSDRQGTNEKLFF,TGTGCCAGCAGCGATCGACAGGGGACTAATGAAAAACTGTTTTTT
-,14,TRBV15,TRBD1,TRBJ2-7,CATSREQGAYEQYF,TGTGCCACCAGCAGAGAGCAGGGGGCCTACGAGCAGTACTTC
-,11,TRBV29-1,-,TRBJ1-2,CSVATVYGYTF,TGCAGCGTTGCGACAGTTTATGGCTACACCTTC
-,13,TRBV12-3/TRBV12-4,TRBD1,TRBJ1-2,CASSWGQNYGYTF,TGTGCCAGCAGTTGGGGACAGAACTATGGCTACACCTTC
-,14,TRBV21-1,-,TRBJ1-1,CASSKVQKNTEAFF,TGTGCCAGCAGCAAAGTACAGAAGAACACTGAAGCTTTCTTT
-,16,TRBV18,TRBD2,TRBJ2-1,CASSPPGSGGYNEQFF,TGTGCCAGCTCACCACCGGGTAGCGGGGGCTACAATGAGCAGTTCTTC
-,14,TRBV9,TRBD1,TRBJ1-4,CASSVGQGGGKLFF,TGTGCCAGCAGCGTAGGACAGGGGGGCGGAAAACTGTTTTTT
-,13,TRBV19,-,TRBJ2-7,CASRADRAYEQYF,TGTGCCAGTAGGGCCGACAGAGCCTACGAGCAGTACTTC
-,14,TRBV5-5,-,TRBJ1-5,CASSVRDRGWPQHF,TGTGCCAGCAGCGTCCGGGACCGGGGGTGGCCCCAGCATTTT
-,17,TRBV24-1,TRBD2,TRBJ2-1,CATSDSTGLADNNEQFF,TGTGCCACCAGTGACTCGACGGGACTAGCGGATAACAATGAGCAGTTCTTC
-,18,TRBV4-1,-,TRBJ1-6,CASSLATARISYNSPLHF,TGCGCCAGCAGCCTCGCGACAGCCAGAATCTCCTATAATTCACCCCTCCACTTT
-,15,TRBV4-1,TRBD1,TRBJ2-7,CASSQTGQDQYEQYF,TGCGCCAGCAGCCAGACCGGACAGGACCAATACGAGCAGTACTTC
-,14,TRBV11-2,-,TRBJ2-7,CASSLGQVSYEQYF,TGTGCCAGCAGCTTAGGACAAGTCTCCTACGAGCAGTACTTC
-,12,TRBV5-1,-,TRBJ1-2,CASSSDKYGYTF,TGCGCCAGCAGCTCTGACAAATATGGCTACACCTTC
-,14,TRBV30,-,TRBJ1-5,CAWSPGHGNQPQHF,TGTGCCTGGAGCCCGGGACACGGCAATCAGCCCCAGCATTTT
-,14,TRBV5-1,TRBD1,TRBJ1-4,CASSADRVGEKLFF,TGCGCCAGCAGCGCGGACAGGGTTGGTGAAAAACTGTTTTTT
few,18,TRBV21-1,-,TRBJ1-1,CASSERRGVERARTEAFF,TGTGCCAGCAGCGAAAGGCGGGGCGTTGAGCGTGCGAGGACTGAAGCTTTCTTT
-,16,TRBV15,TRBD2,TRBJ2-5,CATSRDGLAGEKTQYF,TGTGCCACCAGCAGAGATGGACTAGCGGGAGAGAAGACCCAGTACTTC
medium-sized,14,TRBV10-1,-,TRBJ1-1,CASSPQSMNTEAFF,TGCGCCAGCAGTCCACAGAGCATGAACACTGAAGCTTTCTTT
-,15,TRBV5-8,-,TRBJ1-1,CASSLVGGANTEAFF,TGTGCCAGCAGCTTGGTAGGGGGAGCTAACACTGAAGCTTTCTTT
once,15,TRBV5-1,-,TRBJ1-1,CASSTGGGRGTEAFF,TGCGCCAGCAGCACCGGGGGGGGTCGAGGCACTGAAGCTTTCTTT
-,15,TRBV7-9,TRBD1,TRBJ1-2,CASSLADRLDYGYTF,TGTGCCAGCAGCTTAGCGGACAGGCTAGACTATGGCTACACCTTC
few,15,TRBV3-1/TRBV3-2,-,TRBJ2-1,CASSPSGGSYNEQFF,TGTGCCAGCAGCCCCTCGGGTGGGAGCTACAATGAGCAGTTCTTC
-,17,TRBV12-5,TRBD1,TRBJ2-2,CASGLVIGQGNTGELFF,TGTGCTAGTGGTTTGGTAATAGGACAGGGTAACACCGGGGAGCTGTTTTTT
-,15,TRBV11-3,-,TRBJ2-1,CASSFGQGSYNEQFF,TGTGCCAGCAGCTTCGGGCAGGGTTCCTACAATGAGCAGTTCTTC
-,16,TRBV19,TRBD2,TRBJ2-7,CASSRRTSGVSYEQYF,TGTGCCAGTAGTCGACGGACTAGCGGAGTCTCCTACGAGCAGTACTTC
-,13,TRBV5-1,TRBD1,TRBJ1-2,CASSPGRGLGYTF,TGCGCCAGCAGCCCGGGCAGGGGGCTTGGCTACACCTTC
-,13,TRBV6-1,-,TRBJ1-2,CASSDRISSGYTF,TGTGCCAGCAGTGACAGGATCTCCTCCGGCTACACCTTC
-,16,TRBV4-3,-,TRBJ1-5,CASSQDHGGSNQPQHF,TGCGCCAGCAGCCAAGATCACGGGGGGAGCAATCAGCCCCAGCATTTT
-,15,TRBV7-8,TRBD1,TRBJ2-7,CASSLDPQGKHEQYF,TGTGCCAGCAGCTTAGACCCACAGGGGAAACACGAGCAGTACTTC
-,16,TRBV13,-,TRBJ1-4,CASSQRSSGWNEKLFF,TGTGCCAGCAGCCAACGGTCTTCAGGGTGGAATGAAAAACTGTTTTTT
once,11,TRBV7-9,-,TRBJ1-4,CASSPDGELFF,TGTGCCAGCAGCCCAGACGGGGAACTGTTTTTT
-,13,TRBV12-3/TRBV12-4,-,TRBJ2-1,CASNIGGSDEQFF,TGTGCCAGCAATATTGGGGGGTCTGATGAGCAGTTCTTC
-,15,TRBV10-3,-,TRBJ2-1,CAIAAGQILGDEQFF,TGTGCCATCGCTGCCGGACAGATCCTAGGCGATGAGCAGTTCTTC
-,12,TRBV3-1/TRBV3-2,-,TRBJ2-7,CASGAYSYEQYF,TGTGCCAGCGGGGCCTACTCCTACGAGCAGTACTTC
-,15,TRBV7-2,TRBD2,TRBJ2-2,CASSLSGSWTGELFF,TGTGCCAGCAGCCTTAGCGGGAGCTGGACCGGGGAGCTGTTTTTT
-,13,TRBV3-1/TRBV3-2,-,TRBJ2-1,CASSPSALARQFF,TGTGCCAGCAGCCCTTCAGCTTTAGCGAGACAGTTCTTC
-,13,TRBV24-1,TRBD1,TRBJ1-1,CATSDNRDSVTFF,TGTGCCACCAGTGATAACCGGGACAGCGTAACTTTCTTT
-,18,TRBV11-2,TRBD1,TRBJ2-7,CASSLSLGLGGQGYEQYF,TGTGCCAGCAGCTTATCTTTAGGCCTAGGCGGACAGGGGTACGAGCAGTACTTC
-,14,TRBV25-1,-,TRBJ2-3,CATRRVGDTDTQYF,TGTGCCACCCGTAGGGTCGGGGACACAGATACGCAGTATTTT
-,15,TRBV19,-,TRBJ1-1,CASSILPGRWTEAFF,TGTGCCAGTAGTATTCTTCCGGGAAGGTGGACTGAAGCTTTCTTT